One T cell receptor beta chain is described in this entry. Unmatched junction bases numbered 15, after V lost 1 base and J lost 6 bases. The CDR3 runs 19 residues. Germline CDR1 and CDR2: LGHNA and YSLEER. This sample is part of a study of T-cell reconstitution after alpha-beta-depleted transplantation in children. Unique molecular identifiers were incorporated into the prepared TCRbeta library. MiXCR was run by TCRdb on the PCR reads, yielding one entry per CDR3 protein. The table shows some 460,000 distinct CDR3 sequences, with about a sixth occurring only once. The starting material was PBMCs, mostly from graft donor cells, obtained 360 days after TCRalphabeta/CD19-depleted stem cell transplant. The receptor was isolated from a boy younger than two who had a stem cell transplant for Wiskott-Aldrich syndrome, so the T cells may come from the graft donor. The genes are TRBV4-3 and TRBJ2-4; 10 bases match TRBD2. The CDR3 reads CASSQAAGGPVKRGNIQYF. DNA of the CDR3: TGCGCCAGCAGCCAAGCAGCGGGAGGGCCAGTAAAACGGGGAAACATTCAGTACTTC.